These T cell receptor beta chains were read from a single sample in a study of blood T cell repertoires in COVID-19. Generated by immunoSEQ multiplex PCR, the TCRdb table keeps only in-frame clones and is missing some. The data hold about 130,000 clones, with around four fifths observed a single time. The specimen was peripheral blood. These TCRs come from a man older than 75 with acute or convalescent COVID-19. Each CDR3 is given with its conserved first and last residue. D genes are given only for firm matches. A row's size may be missing; if present it is once, few, many or a size class.

j_call v_call d_call clone_size cdr3_aa cdr3_nt
TRBJ1-2 TRBV6-6 NA NA CASSILVDLLYGYTF TGTGCCAGCAGTATCCTTGTAGACTTACTCTATGGCTACACCTTC
TRBJ2-2 TRBV5-5 TRBD1 NA CASSPTGGLGTGELFF TGTGCCAGCAGTCCCACAGGGGGCCTGGGCACCGGGGAGCTGTTTTTT
TRBJ2-7 TRBV23-1 NA NA CASSHREIPYEQYF TGCGCCAGCAGTCACCGGGAGATCCCCTACGAGCAGTACTTC
TRBJ1-1 TRBV7-9 NA medium-sized CASRVGGDMNTEAFF TGTGCCAGCAGGGTAGGGGGAGACATGAACACTGAAGCTTTCTTT
TRBJ2-2 TRBV7-2 TRBD1 once CASSSGQGNTGELFF TGTGCCAGCAGCTCCGGACAGGGGAACACCGGGGAGCTGTTTTTT
TRBJ1-1 TRBV21-1 NA NA CASSSTRDSDAEAFF TGTGCCAGCAGCAGTACCCGGGACAGTGACGCTGAAGCTTTCTTT
TRBJ2-3 TRBV29-1 TRBD2 NA CSVVTSGGADTQYF TGCAGCGTTGTTACTAGCGGGGGGGCGGATACGCAGTATTTT
TRBJ2-3 TRBV30 NA NA CAWSVVAITDTQYF TGTGCCTGGAGTGTAGTTGCGATCACAGATACGCAGTATTTT
TRBJ1-5 TRBV19 NA once CASSPGPRSNQPQHF TGTGCCAGTAGCCCAGGGCCTCGGAGCAATCAGCCCCAGCATTTT
TRBJ2-7 TRBV5-1 NA NA CASSSQGYEQYF TGCGCCAGCAGCAGCCAGGGCTACGAGCAGTACTTC
TRBJ2-3 TRBV7-3 TRBD2 NA CASSPFSGRGGITDTQYF TGTGCCAGCAGCCCCTTTTCAGGGCGGGGGGGAATCACAGATACGCAGTATTTT
TRBJ1-5 TRBV7-2 TRBD1 NA CASSRDSYSNQPQHF TGTGCCAGCAGCAGGGACAGCTATAGCAATCAGCCCCAGCATTTT
TRBJ1-4 TRBV6-1 NA NA CASSESAFNEKLFF TGTGCCAGCAGTGAGTCAGCGTTCAATGAAAAACTGTTTTTT
TRBJ1-1 TRBV7-8 NA few CASSSYKGGDEAFF TGTGCCAGCAGCTCCTACAAAGGCGGGGATGAAGCTTTCTTT
TRBJ2-7 TRBV6-1 NA NA CASSEALGGEQYF TGTGCCAGCAGTGAAGCGCTGGGGGGCGAGCAGTACTTC
TRBJ1-5 TRBV6-2/TRBV6-3 NA few CASSPDSLNQPQHF TGTGCCAGCAGTCCGGACAGCCTCAATCAGCCCCAGCATTTT
TRBJ2-3 TRBV2 NA NA CASKYNSAGDTQYF TGTGCCAGCAAATACAATTCCGCGGGAGATACGCAGTATTTT
TRBJ2-5 TRBV28 TRBD1 NA CASSPGDRQETQYF TGTGCCAGCAGTCCTGGGGACAGGCAAGAGACCCAGTACTTC
TRBJ1-2 TRBV5-4 NA NA CASSLDRRNYGYTF TGTGCCAGCAGCTTGGACAGACGGAACTATGGCTACACCTTC
TRBJ2-7 TRBV7-2 NA NA CASSLLGREQYF TGTGCCAGCAGCTTATTGGGGCGCGAGCAGTACTTC
TRBJ1-1 TRBV9 NA NA CASSVDPGLGTEAFF TGTGCCAGCAGCGTAGATCCAGGGCTGGGCACTGAAGCTTTCTTT
TRBJ1-1 TRBV11-2 TRBD1 few CASSLTGQALNTEAFF TGTGCCAGCAGCCTTACCGGACAGGCATTGAACACTGAAGCTTTCTTT
TRBJ1-2 TRBV7-9 NA NA CASSLRTARGDYGYTF TGTGCCAGCAGCTTAAGGACAGCTAGGGGTGACTATGGCTACACCTTC
TRBJ2-4 TRBV12-3/TRBV12-4 NA once CASSEVKNIQYF TGTGCCAGCAGCGAGGTCAAAAACATTCAGTACTTC
TRBJ2-1 TRBV11-3 TRBD1 NA CASSSGQGGDNEQFF TGTGCCAGCAGCTCCGGACAGGGGGGGGACAATGAGCAGTTCTTC
TRBJ1-6 TRBV30 TRBD1 NA CAWRVFTGGRINSPLHF TGTGCCTGGAGGGTCTTCACAGGGGGGCGTATCAATTCACCCCTCCACTTT
TRBJ2-7 TRBV12-3/TRBV12-4 TRBD1 NA CASRRGTGGEQYF TGTGCCAGCAGACGAGGGACAGGGGGCGAGCAGTACTTC
TRBJ2-4 TRBV30 TRBD2 NA CAWSADRGRGVKNIQYF TGTGCCTGGAGTGCAGACCGGGGACGGGGGGTCAAAAACATTCAGTACTTC
TRBJ1-5 TRBV27 TRBD1 NA CASSLSTTGVGQPQHF TGTGCCAGCAGTTTATCGACCACAGGGGTGGGTCAGCCCCAGCATTTT
TRBJ1-1 TRBV19 TRBD1 NA CASKMDRLNTEAFF TGTGCCAGTAAAATGGACAGGTTGAACACTGAAGCTTTCTTT
TRBJ2-3 TRBV7-9 TRBD2 NA CASSLAGGGTTDTQYF TGTGCCAGCAGCTTAGCTGGCGGGGGAACCACAGATACGCAGTATTTT
TRBJ1-2 TRBV4-1 NA NA CASSLRGPLYGYTF TGCGCCAGCAGCCTTCGAGGGCCCCTCTATGGCTACACCTTC
TRBJ1-4 TRBV4-1 NA NA CASSQDGGTRGEKLFF TGCGCCAGCAGCCAAGATGGAGGGACCCGGGGGGAAAAACTGTTTTTT
TRBJ2-7 TRBV6-6 NA once CASRAPGGQNYEQYF TGTGCCAGCAGGGCGCCGGGGGGACAAAATTACGAGCAGTACTTC
TRBJ1-2 TRBV5-4 TRBD1 NA CASSRGQENYGYTF TGTGCCAGCAGCCGGGGACAGGAGAACTATGGCTACACCTTC
TRBJ1-1 TRBV5-1 NA NA CASSLDQASSNTEAFF TGCGCCAGCAGCTTGGACCAGGCTTCCTCCAACACTGAAGCTTTCTTT
TRBJ2-1 TRBV4-2 TRBD2 once CASSQVGGGAANEQFF TGTGCCAGCAGCCAAGTCGGCGGGGGGGCCGCCAATGAGCAGTTCTTC
TRBJ1-2 TRBV5-1 TRBD1 NA CASSQGTGNYGYTF TGCGCCAGCAGCCAAGGGACAGGGAACTATGGCTACACCTTC
TRBJ1-4 TRBV7-8 NA once CASSFQGTLNEKLFF TGTGCCAGCAGCTTTCAGGGGACGCTTAATGAAAAACTGTTTTTT
TRBJ2-7 TRBV6-4 TRBD2 once CPVGGYEQYF TGTCCGGTGGGAGGGTACGAGCAGTACTTC
TRBJ1-2 TRBV5-4 NA NA CASSFAGNYGYTF TGTGCCAGCAGCTTCGCAGGAAACTATGGCTACACCTTC
TRBJ1-3 TRBV19 TRBD1 NA CASSMDRGISGNTIYF TGTGCCAGTAGTATGGACAGGGGGATCTCTGGAAACACCATATATTTT
TRBJ2-7 TRBV18 NA once CASSSPGGYEQYF TGTGCCAGCTCATCCCCCGGGGGATACGAGCAGTACTTC
TRBJ1-5 TRBV3-1/TRBV3-2 NA NA CASSPGGHQPQHF TGTGCCAGCAGCCCCGGTGGGCATCAGCCCCAGCATTTT
TRBJ2-1 TRBV7-2 NA NA CASTTRQPTWEQFF TGTGCCAGTACGACCCGACAGCCGACTTGGGAGCAGTTCTTC